This TCR beta chain was captured by sequencing in a study of shared clonotypes between healthy human individuals. Note on this clone: The antigen is not known.

Sequenced by immunoSEQ multiplex PCR; TCRdb stores in-frame clones only, minus some. The sample gives about 2.4 million clones, roughly 93% of which show up once; about 0.39% is in the top ten. Study results and caveats: The sharing of about 5% of naive CD4 clonotypes was seen across a handful of donors.

The length of the CDR3 is 18 residues. Germline V gives CDR1 LNHDA, CDR2 SQIVND (reference sequence). V lost 7 bases, J lost 2 bases, and 8 bases stayed unmatched. The receptor was derived from a man between 18 and 29 years old in good health. Some clones in this sample may be carry-over from other donors' samples. Sequencing used naive CD4+ T cells from PBMCs. Sample subset: CD45RA+ positively selected. The gene calls are TRBV19 and TRBJ2-6, with 13 bases lining up with TRBD2. CDR3 in amino acids: CASMGLAGSSPGANVLTF. The CDR3 bases are TGTGCCAGTATGGGACTAGCGGGAAGTTCTCCTGGGGCCAACGTCCTGACTTTC.